This is a list of T cell receptor beta chains from one sample in a study of tumor-infiltrating lymphocytes in oesophageal squamous cell carcinoma. TCRdb analysed the PCR reads with MiXCR anew, one entry per CDR3 protein. Of some 14,000 distinct CDR3 sequences listed, less than 60% were seen once; the top ten hold around 15%. The sequenced sample consisted of blood. The source of these receptors is a male donor with esophageal squamous cell carcinoma. Each CDR3 is given with its conserved first and last residue. Fields, in order: J gene, clone size, D gene, V gene, CDR3 protein, CDR3 DNA. The D gene is left open where the match is weak. Clone size is stated in some rows and not others, as once, few, many or a class when expanded.

>TRBJ1-4|medium-sized|-|TRBV24-1
CATSEGDEKLFF
TGTGCCACCAGTGAGGGGGATGAAAAACTGTTTTTT
>TRBJ2-2|-|-|TRBV7-2
CASSQTLGGELFF
TGTGCCAGCAGCCAGACTCTAGGGGGGGAGCTGTTTTTT
>TRBJ2-2|few|TRBD2|TRBV7-6
CASSERGGAGELFF
TGTGCTAGCAGCGAACGGGGGGGTGCCGGGGAGCTGTTTTTT
>TRBJ2-3|-|-|TRBV12-3/TRBV12-4
CASSSDLDTQYF
TGTGCCAGCAGTTCCGATCTGGATACGCAGTATTTT
>TRBJ2-1|-|-|TRBV30
CAWNAGVGNEQFF
TGTGCCTGGAACGCCGGAGTTGGCAATGAGCAGTTCTTC
>TRBJ2-1|-|-|TRBV7-2
CASSNTRVSYNEQFF
TGTGCCAGCAGCAACACTCGCGTCTCCTACAATGAGCAGTTCTTC
>TRBJ2-6|-|-|TRBV24-1
CATSDLKGRAVLRF
-
>TRBJ2-1|-|TRBD1|TRBV7-6
CASSSDRNNEQFF
TGTGCTAGCAGCTCGGACAGGAACAATGAGCAGTTCTTC
>TRBJ2-1|few|-|TRBV7-8
CASSQVWSSRYNEQFF
TGTGCCAGCAGCCAGGTTTGGAGCTCACGGTACAATGAGCAGTTCTTC
>TRBJ2-1|medium-sized|-|TRBV20-1
CSTEDPSLRNEQFF
TGCAGCACCGAGGACCCTTCTCTCCGCAATGAGCAGTTCTTC
>TRBJ2-5|large|-|TRBV7-2
CASSQPPGLGEETQYF
TGTGCCAGCAGTCAACCCCCGGGGTTAGGAGAGGAGACCCAGTACTTC
>TRBJ2-7|-|TRBD1|TRBV6-2/TRBV6-3
CASSEYGDSSYEQYF
TGTGCCAGCAGTGAATACGGGGACAGCTCCTACGAGCAGTACTTC
>TRBJ2-1|medium-sized|TRBD1|TRBV12-3/TRBV12-4
CASSSSGGGGDEQFF
TGTGCCAGCAGTTCCTCAGGGGGCGGTGGCGATGAGCAGTTCTTC
>TRBJ1-6|few|-|TRBV9
CASSVDHAPSYEQYF
TGTGCCAGCAGCGTAGACCACGCCCCCTCCTACGAGCAGTACTTT
>TRBJ2-7|many|TRBD1|TRBV5-1
CASSLAGQGFHEQYF
TGCGCCAGCAGCTTGGCGGGACAGGGATTCCACGAGCAGTACTTC
>TRBJ2-6|many|TRBD2|TRBV24-1
CATSEGLAGGWANVLTF
TGTGCCACCAGTGAAGGACTAGCGGGGGGGTGGGCCAACGTCCTGACTTTC
>TRBJ2-5|many|-|TRBV19
CASRDRGGQETQYF
TGTGCCAGTAGAGACAGGGGAGGGCAAGAGACCCAGTACTTC
>TRBJ1-1|-|-|TRBV6-5
CASSAGVDTEAFF
TGTGCCAGCAGTGCGGGGGTTGATACTGAAGCTTTCTTT
>TRBJ2-6|-|-|TRBV6-5
CASSKYAGANVLTF
TGTGCCAGCAGCAAGTATGCTGGGGCCAACGTCCTGACTTTC
>TRBJ2-6|-|-|TRBV20-1
CSASEARSGANVLTF
TGCAGTGCTAGTGAGGCACGCTCTGGGGCCAACGTCCTGACTTTC
>TRBJ2-7|few|-|TRBV20-1
CSASLRVYEQYF
TGCAGTGCTAGTCTCAGGGTCTACGAGCAGTACTTC
>TRBJ2-1|-|TRBD2|TRBV7-2
CASSLGSGRDEQFF
TGTGCCAGCAGCTTAGGGAGCGGGAGGGATGAGCAGTTCTTC
>TRBJ1-1|medium-sized|TRBD1|TRBV28
CASSLSQGAREAFF
TGTGCCAGCAGTTTATCGCAGGGGGCGCGCGAAGCTTTCTTT